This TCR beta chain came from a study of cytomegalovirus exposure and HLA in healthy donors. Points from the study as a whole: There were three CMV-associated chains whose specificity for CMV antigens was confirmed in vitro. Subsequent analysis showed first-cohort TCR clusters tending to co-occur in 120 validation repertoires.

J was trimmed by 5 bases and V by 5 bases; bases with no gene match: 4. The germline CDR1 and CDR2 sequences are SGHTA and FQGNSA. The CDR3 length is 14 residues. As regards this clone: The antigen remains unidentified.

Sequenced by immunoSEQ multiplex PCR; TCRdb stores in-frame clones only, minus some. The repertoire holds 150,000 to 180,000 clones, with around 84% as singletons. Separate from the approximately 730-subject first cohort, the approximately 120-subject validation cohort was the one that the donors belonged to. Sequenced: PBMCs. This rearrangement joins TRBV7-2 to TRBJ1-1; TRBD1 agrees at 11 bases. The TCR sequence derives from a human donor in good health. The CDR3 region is CASSLDRGLTEAFF. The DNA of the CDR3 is TGTGCCAGCAGCCTGGACAGGGGGCTTACTGAAGCTTTCTTT.